The 21 T cell receptor beta chains given below trace back to one sample, sequenced in a study of shared clonotypes between healthy human individuals. Some clones are missing from TCRdb's copy, which holds only in-frame ones; the method was immunoSEQ multiplex PCR. This table holds roughly 2.5 million clones, 85% to 95% found once. Sequencing was carried out using naive CD4+ T cells sorted from blood. Subset described: CD45RA+ positively selected. These receptors came from a young man in good health.

V and J are TRBV18 and TRBJ1-1; D call uncertain. The CDR3 consists of 14 residues. Germline-derived CDR1 and CDR2 are KGHSH and LQKENI. Deletions cut 0 bases from V and 8 bases from J, with 13 bases between. CDR3 sequence reads: CASSPPGRVSEAFF. CDR3 coding DNA: TGTGCCAGCTCACCACCGGGGAGGGTATCCGAAGCTTTCTTT.

Note on this clone: Additional DNA sequences in this sample encode the identical CDR3. V usage is TRBV6-1 and J usage is TRBJ2-5; TRBD1 agrees at 7 bases. The CDR3 extends over 13 amino acids. V dropped 4 bases and J dropped 5; count of bases not matched to a gene: 4. Germline V gives CDR1 MNHNS, CDR2 SASEGT. The CDR3: CASSAGGWETQYF. The CDR3, as DNA: TGTGCCAGCAGTGCAGGGGGATGGGAGACCCAGTACTTC.

The genes are TRBV4-1 and TRBJ2-3; 9 bases align to TRBD2. This CDR3 comprises 16 residues. The germline V gene has CDR1 MGHRA and CDR2 YSYEKL. The J segment lost 0 bases and the V segment lost 5 bases, leaving 6 bases of the junction unmatched. The CDR3 DNA sequence: TGCGCCAGCAGCTATACAACTAGCGGGAGCACAGATACGCAGTATTTT. Translating gives CASSYTTSGSTDTQYF.

This chain connects TRBV11-1 to TRBJ2-7, with 10 bases that match TRBD1. J gave up 3 bases and V 5 bases, and 16 bases lay outside the gene matches. The CDR3 spans 18 residues. The germline gives CDR1 SGHAT, CDR2 FQDESV (reference sequence). CDR3: CASSPPGQGTIGNYEQYF. The CDR3 DNA sequence: TGTGCCAGCAGCCCACCGGGACAGGGGACCATAGGGAACTACGAGCAGTACTTC.

The chain combines TRBV18 with TRBJ2-5, with TRBD2 as a possible D gene (6 bases). V was trimmed by 3 bases and J by 5 bases, leaving 19 bases between them. Germline CDR1 is KGHSH and CDR2 is LQKENI. CDR3 size: 16 residues. CDR3 residues: CASSPTVTGGRETQYF. CDR3 nucleotides: TGTGCCAGCTCACCTACTGTAACCGGGGGTCGGGAGACCCAGTACTTC.

This sequence joins TRBV28 and TRBJ1-1; tentatively, D is TRBD1 (6 bases). Germline V gene sequence: CDR1 MDHEN, CDR2 SYDVKM. The CDR3 loop spans 13 amino acids. V was shortened by 5 bases and J by 1 base, with 8 bases between the two germline ends. The CDR3 nucleotides are TGTGCCAGCAGTCGACAGGCGAACACTGAAGCTTTCTTT. It codes for CASSRQANTEAFF.

The chain links TRBV2 to TRBJ1-2; D is perhaps TRBD1 (5 bases). Trimming took 4 bases from V and 4 from J, leaving 10 bases between them. The germline CDR1 and CDR2 sequences are SNHLY and FYNNEI. The CDR3 totals 13 residues. CDR3 sequence reads: CASSGGAGYGYTF. The CDR3 region has the DNA TGTGCCAGCAGTGGGGGCGCGGGCTATGGCTACACCTTC. The whole variable domain, remainder taken from reference TRBV2 and TRBJ1-2, is EPEVTQTPSHQVTQMGQEVILRCVPISNHLYFYWYRQILGQKVEFLVSFYNNEISEKSEIFDDQFSVERPDGSNFTLKIRSTKLEDSAMYFCASSGGAGYGYTFGSGTRLTVV.

J is TRBJ1-1 and V is TRBV7-9; 11 bases are a match to TRBD1. The germline gives CDR1 SEHNR, CDR2 FQNEAQ (reference sequence). The CDR3 loop spans 15 amino acids. V shed 4 bases and J 1 base; nucleotides not matched to a gene: 2. The CDR3 here is CASSWGTGGNTEAFF. The DNA of the CDR3 is TGTGCCAGCAGCTGGGGGACAGGGGGGAACACTGAAGCTTTCTTT. Together with reference TRBV7-9 and TRBJ1-1, the CDR3 gives the full variable domain: DTGVSQNPRHKITKRGQNVTFRCDPISEHNRLYWYRQTLGQGPEFLTYFQNEAQLEKSRLLSDRFSAERPKGSFSTLEIQRTEQGDSAMYLCASSWGTGGNTEAFFGQGTRLTVV.

This clone was recorded once. The rearrangement uses TRBV6-1 and TRBJ2-7; D is ambiguous. Germline V gene lookup returns CDR1 MNHNS and CDR2 SASEGT. This CDR3 spans 14 amino acids. V was shortened by 1 base and J by 2 bases, with 9 bases between the two germline ends. The CDR3 protein is CASSEVQATYEQYF. CDR3 nucleotide sequence: TGTGCCAGCAGTGAAGTTCAGGCCACCTACGAGCAGTACTTC.

This chain connects TRBV6-1 to TRBJ1-1; weak D call: TRBD1 (6 bases). CDR1 is MNHNS and CDR2 is SASEGT in the germline V gene. The CDR3 runs to 14 residues. Trimming took 6 bases from V and 4 from J, leaving 15 bases between them. CDR3 amino acids: CASRGWGAGTEAFF. The CDR3 coding sequence is TGTGCCAGCAGGGGCTGGGGGGCCGGCACTGAAGCTTTCTTT.

The chain links TRBV1 to TRBJ2-3; the listed D gene, TRBD2, was not tested against the DNA. TRBV1 is a known pseudogene. The CDR3 length is 17 residues. The CDR3 spells CTSPAHSSGGSTDTQYF. CDR3 coding DNA: TGCACCAGTCCCGCTCATTCTAGCGGGGGAAGCACAGATACGCAGTATTTT.

The gene calls are TRBV27 and TRBJ2-2; no definite D call. Looked up from germline, CDR1 is MNHEY and CDR2 is SMNVEV (reference sequence). This CDR3 is built from 13 residues. V was pared by 7 bases and J by 1 base, with 7 bases between. The CDR3 region is CASIDLNTGELFF. The CDR3 coding sequence is TGTGCCAGCATTGACCTGAACACCGGGGAGCTGTTTTTT.

The J gene is TRBJ2-2, the V gene TRBV9; D is perhaps TRBD2 (6 bases). V lost 0 bases and J lost 6, with 12 bases in between. The germline CDR1 and CDR2 sequences are SGDLS and YYNGEE. The length of the CDR3 is 15 residues. CDR3 coding DNA: TGTGCCAGCAGCGTAGCTGGCGGGGCCCCCGGGGAGCTGTTTTTT. Translating gives CASSVAGGAPGELFF.

The gene calls are TRBV14 and TRBJ2-3; no clear D gene. The CDR3 covers 11 residues. Germline lookup yields CDR1 SGHDN and CDR2 FVKESK. V lost 6 bases, J lost 4 bases, and 5 bases lay in between. The CDR3 here is CASSSADTQYF. The CDR3 DNA reads as TGTGCCAGCAGTTCGGCAGATACGCAGTATTTT.

The V call is TRBV11-1, the J call TRBJ2-7, with unresolved D. Germline assignment: CDR1 SGHAT and CDR2 FQDESV (reference sequence). The CDR3 is 11 amino acids. V was pared by 6 bases and J by 1 base, with 4 bases between. The CDR3 coding sequence is TGTGCCAGCAGATCATCCTACGAGCAGTACTTC. Its translation: CASRSSYEQYF. Full variable domain (missing parts from reference TRBV11-1 and TRBJ2-7): EAEVAQSPRYKITEKSQAVAFWCDPISGHATLYWYRQILGQGPELLVQFQDESVVDDSQLPKDRFSAERLKGVDSTLKIQPAELGDSAMYLCASRSSYEQYFGPGTRLTVT.

The gene calls are TRBV5-1 and TRBJ1-1; TRBD1 aligns across 8 bases. Per germline, CDR1 SGHRS and CDR2 YFSETQ. The CDR3 runs 15 residues. The V gene end was trimmed by 3 bases and the J gene end by 0 bases; junction bases not matched to a gene: 4. The CDR3 bases are TGCGCCAGCAGCTACGGACAGGGAATGAACACTGAAGCTTTCTTT. Translating it yields CASSYGQGMNTEAFF. The variable domain in full, completed from reference TRBV5-1 and TRBJ1-1, reads KAGVTQTPRYLIKTRGQQVTLSCSPISGHRSVSWYQQTPGQGLQFLFEYFSETQRNKGNFPGRFSGRQFSNSRSEMNVSTLELGDSALYLCASSYGQGMNTEAFFGQGTRLTVV.

The chain employs TRBV30 and TRBJ2-7; D possibly corresponds to TRBD1 (5 bases). This CDR3 is built from 12 residues. Between the trimmed V and J ends, which lost 5 bases and 6 bases, there was a span of 14 bases. Germline values: CDR1 GTSNPN, CDR2 SVGIG (reference sequence). CDR3 sequence: CAWDSRHTEQYF. CDR3 nucleotides: TGTGCCTGGGACAGCCGACATACCGAGCAGTACTTC.

The CDR3 DNA is TGTGCCAGCAGTTTCCCGTCGACGCTAGCTACTGAAGCTTTCTTT. As protein: CASSFPSTLATEAFF. The chain links TRBV28 to TRBJ1-1; D is unresolved. Germline lookup yields CDR1 MDHEN and CDR2 SYDVKM. The CDR3 sequence is 15 residues long. The ends were cut back, 3 bases at V and 5 bases at J, with 16 bases in the middle.

Here the CDR3 DNA reads TGCAGCGTTGAAACGGTCCACGAGCAGTACTTC. It codes for CSVETVHEQYF. The chain uses TRBV29-1 and TRBJ2-7; D not certain. V was clipped by 2 bases and J by 5 bases, with 7 bases between them. Per the germline V gene, CDR1 is SQVTM and CDR2 is ANQGSEA. This CDR3 is built from 11 residues.

Turning to this clone: The same CDR3 arises from other DNA sequences in this sample as well. V is TRBV7-2 and J is TRBJ1-1; D is unresolved. CDR3 length: 14 residues. Germline V gene sequence: CDR1 SGHTA, CDR2 FQGNSA. V shed 5 bases and J shed 4 bases, with 14 bases lying between them. CDR3 nucleotide sequence: TGTGCCAGCAGCCCCCGGGGAGGAGGCACTGAAGCTTTCTTT. Amino acid sequence: CASSPRGGGTEAFF.

V gene TRBV4-3 combines with J gene TRBJ1-3, with D unresolved. This CDR3 region has 18 residues. With 0 bases removed from V and 0 bases from J, the gap between germline ends came to 15 bases. CDR1 and CDR2 from the germline V gene are LGHNA and YSLEER. The CDR3 nucleotides read TGCGCCAGCAGCCAAGATTCCCCTCTAACCAGCTCTGGAAACACCATATATTTT. Protein: CASSQDSPLTSSGNTIYF.